The clone carrying this T cell receptor beta chain has ten or more counts. The antigen is undetermined. Patients aged 18 to 65 with hyperthyroidism were newly diagnosed, with duration under 2 months. Criteria for exclusion of patients were uncontrolled infection, other autoimmune disease, pregnancy or lactation. The data originate from a study of T cells in Graves' hyperthyroidism and ophthalmopathy. Template material for amplifying TCR beta CDR3 regions consisted of RNA transcripts. First-round RT-PCR targeting the TCR CDR3 was performed with the HTBI primer set. TCRdb reanalysed the multiplex PCR reads using MiXCR and keeps one entry per CDR3 protein. This sample yields 300,000 to 400,000 distinct CDR3 sequences, of which 13% are seen a single time; 9.2% belongs to the top ten. V gave up 0 bases and J gave up 3 bases, with 12 bases separating them. The CDR3 runs 16 residues. Germline V gene data show CDR1 as LGHNT and CDR2 as FRNRAP.

General study findings and limits: Most clonotypes expanded in thyroid above 0.001 were likewise present in blood.

This clonotype originated in a woman aged 18-29 years with Graves' hyperthyroidism. Specimen: blood. The chain carries TRBV12-5 and TRBJ1-3; unclear D gene. CDR3 residues: CASGLVGSGFGNTIYF. CDR3 coding DNA: TGTGCTAGTGGTTTGGTAGGCAGTGGCTTTGGAAACACCATATATTTT.